A single sample is the source of the 5 T cell receptor beta chains below, sequenced in a study of tissue T cells after allogeneic stem cell transplantation. Using immunoSEQ multiplex PCR, the repertoire was profiled, and TCRdb retains in-frame clones only, with some absent. The data hold 20,000 to 25,000 clones, with roughly 72% observed a single time. Sequencing was done on a sample of spleen. These receptors all come from a female BALB/c mouse in good health. This strain has MHC haplotype H2-d.

Regarding this clone: The gene symbols are mouse symbols. The read stops 1 residue short of the end of the CDR3; the missing end is completed from the germline J gene. This rearrangement joins TRBV20 to TRBJ1-1; 9 bases agree with TRBD1. V gave up 0 bases and J gave up 2 bases; unmatched junction bases: 4. Germline V CDR1 and CDR2: GFQATS, STVNSAI. The CDR3 runs 15 residues. CDR3 protein: CGARDPTGGNTEVFF. The sequenced part of the CDR3 DNA is TGTGGTGCTAGGGATCCCACAGGGGGCAACACAGAAGTCTTC.

For this clone: Gene labels here are mouse ones. The read is 1 residue too short to cover the CDR3 end, so that end is filled in from the germline J gene. This chain uses TRBV20 with TRBJ2-5, with D possibly called TRBD1 or TRBD2 (6 bases each). The CDR3 is made up of 13 amino acids. V was pared by 3 bases and J by 6 bases, with 13 bases between. Germline V gene data show CDR1 as GFQATS and CDR2 as STVNSAI. CDR3 bases read: TGTGGTGCTAGAGCGGGGGCGCGGGACACCCAGTAC. Its translation is CGARAGARDTQY. The complete CDR3 protein is CGARAGARDTQYF.

Remarks on this clone: Gene names follow the mouse nomenclature. The missing CDR3 end, 1 residue past where the read stops, is filled in from the germline J gene. The chain is built from TRBV5 and TRBJ1-4; 9 bases agree with TRBD1. CDR1 is LGHNA and CDR2 is YNLKQL in the germline V gene (reference sequence). The CDR3 is 18 amino acids. V shed 0 bases and J 3 bases; nucleotides not matched to a gene: 8. The CDR3 protein is CASSQDPTGGATNERLFF. CDR3 DNA, as far as it was read: TGTGCCAGCAGCCAAGATCCAACAGGGGGCGCGACCAACGAAAGATTATTT.

With regard to this clone: The germline and genes are mouse ones. The CDR3 extends 1 residue past the end of the read, so its final part is completed from the germline J gene. This chain connects TRBV19 to TRBJ1-1; D not certain. Deletions cut 2 bases from V and 2 bases from J, with 4 bases between. Germline CDR1 FNHDT, CDR2 SITEND (reference sequence). The CDR3 extends over 12 amino acids. Partial CDR3 DNA: TGTGCCAGCAGTATTGACAACACAGAAGTCTTC. Protein product: CASSIDNTEVF. The complete CDR3 protein is CASSIDNTEVFF.

Comment on this clone: Mouse germline and gene names are used. The read finishes 1 residue shy of the CDR3 end, and the germline J gene is used to complete it. The chain links TRBV5 to TRBJ2-3, with no clear D. CDR3 length: 14 amino acids. CDR1 is LGHNA and CDR2 is YNLKQL in the germline V gene (reference sequence). V shed 4 bases and J shed 0 bases, with 8 bases lying between them. CDR3 DNA, as far as it was read: TGTGCCAGCAGCCCGGCGAATAGTGCAGAAACGCTGTAT. As protein: CASSPANSAETLY. The entire CDR3 protein reads CASSPANSAETLYF.